The next 24 T cell receptor beta chains were all read from a single sample in a study of blood T cell repertoires in COVID-19. TCRdb keeps only in-frame clones here, not all; method: immunoSEQ multiplex PCR. The sample holds about 230,000 clones, 88% seen once. The sequenced sample consisted of PBMCs or T cells enriched from blood (not recorded which). The receptors originated from a woman aged 30 to 39 who had been exposed to COVID-19.

The chain employs TRBV12-5 and TRBJ1-3, with no clear D. The germline CDR1 and CDR2 sequences are LGHNT and FRNRAP. Trimming left V 5 bases short and J 3 bases short, with 14 bases between. This CDR3 region has 15 residues. The CDR3 region is CASGRGLQHGNTIYF. DNA of the CDR3: TGTGCTAGTGGTCGAGGGCTCCAACATGGAAACACCATATATTTT.

Turning to this clone: The sample holds other DNA sequences that translate to the same CDR3. The V call is TRBV3-1 (or the pseudogene TRBV3-2), the J call TRBJ1-1; D ambiguous. This CDR3 region has 13 residues. Trimming removed 3 bases from V and 1 base from J, with 6 bases in between. The V gene's germline CDR1 is LGHDT and CDR2 YNNKEL (reference sequence). CDR3 DNA sequence: TGTGCCAGCAGCCAGACGGGGAACACTGAAGCTTTCTTT. It is translated as CASSQTGNTEAFF.

The gene calls are TRBV3-1 (or the pseudogene TRBV3-2) and TRBJ2-7; 11 bases agree with TRBD2. The CDR3 totals 19 residues. The ends lost 0 bases at V and 3 bases at J; junction bases unmatched: 13. CDR1 LGHDT and CDR2 YNNKEL come from the germline V gene (reference sequence). The CDR3: CASSQDVAGGPSRGYEQYF. In nucleotides, the CDR3 is TGTGCCAGCAGCCAAGATGTAGCGGGAGGGCCCTCAAGAGGCTACGAGCAGTACTTC.

The V gene is TRBV5-4, the J gene TRBJ2-7; D is possibly TRBD1 (6 bases). V was clipped by 2 bases and J by 0 bases, with 12 bases between them. The CDR3 covers 15 residues. In germline, CDR1 is SGHNT, CDR2 YYREEE (reference sequence). The CDR3 here is CASSFNRAPSYEQYF. The CDR3 coding sequence is TGTGCCAGCAGCTTTAACAGGGCTCCCTCCTACGAGCAGTACTTC.

Only one count was recorded for this clone. The DNA for the CDR3 is TGTGCCAGCAGCGCCTTGACAGGGAAGGAGACCCAGTACTTC. It is translated as CASSALTGKETQYF. V gene TRBV5-4 combines with J gene TRBJ2-5, with TRBD1 identical over 7 bases. This CDR3 contains 14 residues. After removal of 4 bases from V and 5 bases from J, the junction contained 8 bases not matched to a gene. From germline, CDR1 is SGHNT and CDR2 YYREEE (reference sequence).

The rearrangement joins TRBV19 to TRBJ1-6; D not resolved. With 9 bases removed from V and 0 bases from J, the gap between germline ends came to 15 bases. The CDR3 extends over 16 amino acids. CDR1 and CDR2 (germline): LNHDA, SQIVND (reference sequence). This CDR3 is CASKERDSSYNSPLHF. The CDR3 DNA is TGTGCCAGCAAAGAACGGGATAGCTCCTATAATTCACCCCTCCACTTT.

The chain recombines TRBV28 with TRBJ1-5, with D possibly matching TRBD1 (5 bases). Germline values: CDR1 MDHEN, CDR2 SYDVKM. The CDR3 is 17 amino acids. V was shortened by 5 bases and J by 0 bases, with 17 bases between the two germline ends. For the CDR3, the DNA is TGTGCCAGCAGTCCACCTACAGGTGCTTATAGCAATCAGCCCCAGCATTTT. This translates into CASSPPTGAYSNQPQHF.

V and J are TRBV2 and TRBJ1-5; 10 nucleotides line up with TRBD1. V was pared by 6 bases and J by 3 bases, with 8 bases of the junction left unmatched. The CDR3 spans 16 residues. CDR1 SNHLY and CDR2 FYNNEI come from the germline V gene. CDR3 nucleotides: TGTGCCAGCAGGGGGTGGGACAGGGGACCCAATCAGCCCCAGCATTTT. The encoded protein is CASRGWDRGPNQPQHF.

The gene calls are TRBV5-1 and TRBJ2-1, with D tentatively TRBD2 (5 bases). Germline CDR1 is SGHRS and CDR2 is YFSETQ. CDR3 length: 15 amino acids. Trimming removed 0 bases from V and 7 bases from J, with 14 bases in between. CDR3 sequence: CASSLENASGNEQFF. The CDR3, as DNA: TGCGCCAGCAGCTTGGAAAATGCGTCGGGGAATGAGCAGTTCTTC.

The chain carries TRBV19 and TRBJ1-2, with a possible D match to TRBD1 (5 bases). There are 14 residues in the CDR3. Germline assignment: CDR1 LNHDA and CDR2 SQIVND (reference sequence). The ends were cut back, 7 bases at V and 4 bases at J, with 16 bases in the middle. The CDR3 is CASNRGGDSYGYTF. For the CDR3, the DNA is TGTGCCAGTAACCGGGGGGGAGACAGCTATGGCTACACCTTC.

This clone was detected only once. The chain recombines TRBV6-1 with TRBJ1-5; D not resolved. Germline values: CDR1 MNHNS, CDR2 SASEGT. This CDR3 has 13 amino acids. The germline V and J ends were trimmed by 1 base and 6 bases, with 7 bases remaining between them. The CDR3 sequence is CASSEGLAQPQHF. CDR3 in DNA: TGTGCCAGCAGTGAAGGGTTGGCTCAGCCCCAGCATTTT.

This chain connects TRBV6-5 to TRBJ2-1, with 7 bases matching TRBD2. The CDR3 sequence is 14 residues long. Unmatched junction bases numbered 12, after V lost 8 bases and J lost 8 bases. The germline V gene encodes CDR1 MNHEY and CDR2 SVGAGI. The CDR3 here is CASGLEGGPYEQFF. The CDR3, as DNA: TGTGCCAGCGGCCTTGAGGGAGGGCCTTATGAGCAGTTCTTC.

This clone was observed once. The chain couples TRBV6-5 to TRBJ2-2; perhaps TRBD1 as D (6 bases). Germline assignment: CDR1 MNHEY and CDR2 SVGAGI. V was shortened by 4 bases and J by 5 bases, with 17 bases between the two germline ends. CDR3 size: 16 residues. The CDR3 loop is CASSFNLPGTTGELFF. DNA for the CDR3: TGTGCCAGCAGTTTCAACCTTCCCGGGACAACCGGGGAGCTGTTTTTT.

The chain uses TRBV18 and TRBJ2-7; TRBD1 matches 7 bases. The CDR3 covers 15 residues. CDR1 is KGHSH, CDR2 LQKENI, per germline. J gave up 9 bases and V 3 bases, and 14 bases lay outside the gene matches. The CDR3 loop is CASSPNGTQGRVQYF. CDR3 nucleotides: TGTGCCAGCTCACCGAATGGGACACAGGGGCGGGTGCAGTACTTC.

The chain is built from TRBV24-1 and TRBJ2-2; maybe TRBD1 (5 bases). This CDR3 comprises 16 residues. Germline V lookup: CDR1 KGHDR, CDR2 SFDVKD. V gave up 1 base and J gave up 3 bases, with 11 bases separating them. The CDR3: CATSDLDSRDTGELFF. The CDR3 bases are TGTGCCACCAGTGATTTAGACAGCAGGGACACCGGGGAGCTGTTTTTT.

This clone was counted only a few times. The chain has TRBV16 and TRBJ1-2, with TRBD1 identical over 7 bases. Per the germline V gene, CDR1 is KGHSY and CDR2 is FQNENV. The CDR3 runs 15 residues. J lost 2 bases, V lost 3 bases, and 6 bases had no gene match. The CDR3 here is CASSQASTGNYGYTF. As DNA, the CDR3 is TGTGCCAGCAGCCAGGCTTCGACAGGGAACTATGGCTACACCTTC.

The V gene is TRBV7-9, the J gene TRBJ1-3; D perhaps matches TRBD1 (5 bases). The length of the CDR3 is 14 residues. Germline V gene lookup returns CDR1 SEHNR and CDR2 FQNEAQ (reference sequence). The V and J ends lost 2 bases and 2 bases respectively, with 7 bases between them. The chain's CDR3 is CASSLPGTGNTIYF. DNA for the CDR3: TGTGCCAGCAGCTTACCAGGGACTGGAAACACCATATATTTT.

The V and J genes are TRBV4-1 and TRBJ1-5, with TRBD1 as a possible D gene (6 bases). V lost 0 bases, J lost 7 bases, and 13 bases lay in between. This CDR3 is 15 amino acids long. Germline V gene data show CDR1 as MGHRA and CDR2 as YSYEKL. The CDR3 region has the DNA TGCGCCAGCAGCCAAGATCAGGGGTACCTACAGCCCCAGCATTTT. Translating gives CASSQDQGYLQPQHF.

The chain carries TRBV3-1 (or the pseudogene TRBV3-2) and TRBJ2-1; TRBD2 aligns across 8 bases. With V trimmed by 4 bases and J by 9 bases, 17 bases remained unmatched. CDR1 is LGHDT and CDR2 is YNNKEL in the germline V gene (reference sequence). CDR3 size: 17 residues. This CDR3 is CASSRPGMVAGSAEQFF. In nucleotides, the CDR3 is TGTGCCAGCAGCCGCCCTGGGATGGTAGCGGGATCCGCTGAGCAGTTCTTC.

This clone was detected only once. The chain joins TRBV13 to TRBJ2-2; D may be TRBD2 (6 bases). Trimming took off 8 bases at V and 6 bases at J, with 13 bases between the two ends. The length of the CDR3 is 13 residues. CDR1 and CDR2 from the germline V gene are PRHDT and FYEKMQ (reference sequence). The CDR3 reads CASGRLDAGELFF. The CDR3 nucleotides read TGTGCCAGCGGAAGACTAGACGCCGGGGAGCTGTTTTTT.

This rearrangement joins TRBV7-9 to TRBJ2-7, with D perhaps matching TRBD2 (6 bases). The CDR3 is made up of 16 amino acids. Deletions cut 5 bases from V and 0 bases from J, with 17 bases between. CDR1 and CDR2 from the germline V gene are SEHNR and FQNEAQ (reference sequence). CDR3 coding DNA: TGTGCCAGCAGCCCCAGGGTAGCGGCCAGCTCCTACGAGCAGTACTTC. Translation gives CASSPRVAASSYEQYF.

This chain connects TRBV9 to TRBJ2-1; D remains ambiguous. Trimming took off 0 bases at V and 6 bases at J, with 4 bases between the two ends. The CDR3 sequence is 12 residues long. CDR1 and CDR2 from the germline V gene are SGDLS and YYNGEE. The CDR3 nucleotides read TGTGCCAGCAGCGTAGCTAGCAATGAGCAGTTCTTC. Translated: CASSVASNEQFF. Variable domain in full (rest from reference TRBV9 and TRBJ2-1): DSGVTQTPKHLITATGQRVTLRCSPRSGDLSVYWYQQSLDQGLQFLIQYYNGEERAKGNILERFSAQQFPDLHSELNLSSLELGDSALYFCASSVASNEQFFGPGTRLTVL.

The chain links TRBV27 to TRBJ1-1; TRBD1 matches 8 bases. The V gene's germline CDR1 is MNHEY and CDR2 SMNVEV (reference sequence). V trimming: 5 bases; J trimming: 3 bases; junction bases outside the gene matches: 2. CDR3 length equals 13 residues. The CDR3 here is CASSATGDTEAFF. CDR3 DNA: TGTGCCAGCAGTGCGACAGGGGACACTGAAGCTTTCTTT.

The chain recombines TRBV5-1 with TRBJ2-6; 10 bases line up with TRBD1. Germline V gene lookup returns CDR1 SGHRS and CDR2 YFSETQ. The CDR3 contains 17 residues. The V gene end was trimmed by 3 bases and the J gene end by 1 base; junction bases not matched to a gene: 4. The CDR3 DNA reads as TGCGCCAGCAGCTGGAGGGACAGGGGATCTGGGGCCAACGTCCTGACTTTC. Translation: CASSWRDRGSGANVLTF.